The clone carrying this T cell receptor beta chain was recorded once. Its specificity is unknown. This specimen belongs to a study of shared clonotypes between healthy human individuals. Study overall: The study used three CD4 naive, three CD4 memory, two CD8 naive and one CD8 memory plate per donor.

Researchers ran the assay at a deep level. Here immunoSEQ multiplex PCR was the method, and the copy in TCRdb shows in-frame clones only, minus some. There are about 1.1 million clones in the sample; approximately 80% occur only once, and 0.85% to 1% lies in the top ten. Study results and limitations: The researchers took only blood, and tissue repertoires probably look different.

The CDR3 contains 15 residues. Trimming took 2 bases from V and 0 from J, leaving 10 bases between them. CDR1 and CDR2 from the germline V gene are SGHRS and YFSETQ. Free of recent acute infections or vaccinations, the donors were healthy HIV-negative adults. The chain links TRBV5-1 to TRBJ2-3, with D perhaps TRBD1 (6 bases). Sequencing was performed on memory CD4+ T cells from PBMCs. Subset noted: CD45RA-negative fraction. This receptor was identified in a young man in good health. Some clones in this sample may be carry-over from other donors' samples. CDR3 sequence reads: CASSLTGLSTDTQYF. The CDR3 bases are TGCGCCAGCAGCTTAACAGGGCTTAGCACAGATACGCAGTATTTT.